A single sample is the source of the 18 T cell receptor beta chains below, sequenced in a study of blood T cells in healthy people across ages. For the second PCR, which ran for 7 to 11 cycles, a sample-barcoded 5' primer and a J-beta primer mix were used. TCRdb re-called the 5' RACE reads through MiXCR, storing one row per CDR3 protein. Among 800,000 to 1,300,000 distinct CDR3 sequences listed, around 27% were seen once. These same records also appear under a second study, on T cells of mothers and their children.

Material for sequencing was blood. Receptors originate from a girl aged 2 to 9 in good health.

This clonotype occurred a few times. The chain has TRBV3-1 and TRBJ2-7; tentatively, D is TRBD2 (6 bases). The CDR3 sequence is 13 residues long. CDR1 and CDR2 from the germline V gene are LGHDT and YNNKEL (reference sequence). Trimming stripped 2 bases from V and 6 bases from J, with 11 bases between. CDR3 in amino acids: CASSQRDFTEQYF. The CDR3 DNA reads TGTGCCAGCAGCCAAAGGGACTTCACCGAGCAGTACTTC.

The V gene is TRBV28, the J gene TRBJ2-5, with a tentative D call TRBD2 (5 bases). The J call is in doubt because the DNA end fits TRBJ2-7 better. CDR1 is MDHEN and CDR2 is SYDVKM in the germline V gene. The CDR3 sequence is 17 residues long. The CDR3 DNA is TGTGCCAGCAGTCCTCAAAGGGAGATTTATTTCGCTTACGAGCAGTACTTC. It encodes CASSPQREIYFAYEQYF.

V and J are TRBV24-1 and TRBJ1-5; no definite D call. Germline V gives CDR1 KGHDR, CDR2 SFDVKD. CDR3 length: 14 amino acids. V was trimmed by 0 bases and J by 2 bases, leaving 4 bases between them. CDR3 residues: CATSDLTRNQPQHF. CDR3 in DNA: TGTGCCACCAGTGATTTGACCCGCAATCAGCCCCAGCATTTT.

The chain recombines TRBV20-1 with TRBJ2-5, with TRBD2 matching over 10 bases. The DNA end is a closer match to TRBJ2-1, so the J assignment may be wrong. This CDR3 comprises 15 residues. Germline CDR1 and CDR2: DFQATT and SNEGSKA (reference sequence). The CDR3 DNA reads TGCAGTGCCCGCCTGGGAGCGGGGGGGTACAATGAGCAGTTCTTC. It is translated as CSARLGAGGYNEQFF.

CDR3 in amino acids: CASSKMRGSVEQYF. CDR3 DNA: TGTGCCAGCAGCAAAATGAGGGGGTCGGTCGAGCAGTACTTC. The V and J genes are TRBV21-1 and TRBJ2-7; the table gives TRBD1 as D, unverified against the DNA. TRBV21-1 is designated a pseudogene. The CDR3 has 14 amino acids.

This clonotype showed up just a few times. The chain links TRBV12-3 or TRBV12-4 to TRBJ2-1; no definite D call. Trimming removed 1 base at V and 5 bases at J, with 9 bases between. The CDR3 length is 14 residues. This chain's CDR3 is CASSLGRSDNEQFF. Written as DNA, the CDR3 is TGTGCCAGCAGTTTAGGACGGTCCGACAATGAGCAGTTCTTC.

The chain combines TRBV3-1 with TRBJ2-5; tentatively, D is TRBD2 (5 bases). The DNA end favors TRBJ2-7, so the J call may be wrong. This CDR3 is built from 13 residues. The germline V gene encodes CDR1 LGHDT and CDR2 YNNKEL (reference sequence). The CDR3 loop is CASSRGGIYEQYF. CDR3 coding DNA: TGTGCCAGCAGCCGTGGAGGAATCTACGAGCAGTACTTC.

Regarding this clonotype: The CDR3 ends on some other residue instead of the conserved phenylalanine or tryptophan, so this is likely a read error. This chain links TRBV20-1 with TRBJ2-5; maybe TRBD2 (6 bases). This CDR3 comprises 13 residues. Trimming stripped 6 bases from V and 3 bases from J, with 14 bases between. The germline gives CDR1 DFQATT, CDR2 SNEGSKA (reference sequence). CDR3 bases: TGCAGTGCCCCATTAAGGAGGGAAGAGACCCAGTACTCC. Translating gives CSAPLRREETQYS.

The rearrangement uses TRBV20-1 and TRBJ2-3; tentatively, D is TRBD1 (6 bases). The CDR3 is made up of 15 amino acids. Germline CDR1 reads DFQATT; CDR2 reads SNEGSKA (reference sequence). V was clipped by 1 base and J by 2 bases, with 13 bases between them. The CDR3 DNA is TGCAGTGCTAGAGGTGGGGACAAATTCACAGATACGCAGTATTTT. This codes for CSARGGDKFTDTQYF.

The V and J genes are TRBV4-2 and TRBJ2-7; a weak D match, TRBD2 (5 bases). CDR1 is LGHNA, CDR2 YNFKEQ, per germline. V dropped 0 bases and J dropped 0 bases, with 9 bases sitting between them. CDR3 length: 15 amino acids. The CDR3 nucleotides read TGTGCCAGCAGCCAAGAAATCACTAGCTCCTACGAGCAGTACTTC. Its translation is CASSQEITSSYEQYF.

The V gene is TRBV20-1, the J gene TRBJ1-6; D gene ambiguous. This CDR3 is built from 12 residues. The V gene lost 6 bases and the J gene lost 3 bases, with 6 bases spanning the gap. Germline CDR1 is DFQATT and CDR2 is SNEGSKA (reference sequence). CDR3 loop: CSARLYNSPLHF. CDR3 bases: TGCAGTGCACGGCTCTATAATTCACCCCTCCACTTT.

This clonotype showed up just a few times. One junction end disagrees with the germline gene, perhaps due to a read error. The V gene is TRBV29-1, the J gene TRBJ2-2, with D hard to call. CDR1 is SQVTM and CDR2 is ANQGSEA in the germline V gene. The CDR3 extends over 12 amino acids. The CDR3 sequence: CSLLRDTGELFF. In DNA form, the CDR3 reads TGCAGCCTTCTCAGAGACACCGGTGAGCTGTTTTTT.

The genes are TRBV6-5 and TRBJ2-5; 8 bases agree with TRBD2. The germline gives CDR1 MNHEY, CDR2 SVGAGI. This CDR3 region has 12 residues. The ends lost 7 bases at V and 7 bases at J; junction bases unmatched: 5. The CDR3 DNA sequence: TGTGCCAGCACTACTAGCGGCGGGACCCAGTACTTC. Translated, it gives CASTTSGGTQYF.

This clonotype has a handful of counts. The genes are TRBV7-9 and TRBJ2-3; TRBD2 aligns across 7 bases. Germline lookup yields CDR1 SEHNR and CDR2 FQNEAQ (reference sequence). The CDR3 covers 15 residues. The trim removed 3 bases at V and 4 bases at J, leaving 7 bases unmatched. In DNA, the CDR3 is TGTGCCAGCAGCTTCCGGGACTACGGCGCAGATACGCAGTATTTT. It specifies CASSFRDYGADTQYF.

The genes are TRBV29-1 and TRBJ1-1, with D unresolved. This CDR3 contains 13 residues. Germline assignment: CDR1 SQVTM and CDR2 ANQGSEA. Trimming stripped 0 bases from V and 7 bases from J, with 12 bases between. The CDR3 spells CSVEDRGRGEAFF. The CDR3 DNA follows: TGCAGCGTTGAAGATAGAGGACGGGGTGAAGCTTTCTTT. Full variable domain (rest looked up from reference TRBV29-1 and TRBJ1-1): SAVISQKPSRDICQRGTSLTIQCQVDSQVTMMFWYRQQPGQSLTLIATANQGSEATYESGFVIDKFPISRPNLTFSTLTVSNMSPEDSSIYLCSVEDRGRGEAFFGQGTRLTVV.

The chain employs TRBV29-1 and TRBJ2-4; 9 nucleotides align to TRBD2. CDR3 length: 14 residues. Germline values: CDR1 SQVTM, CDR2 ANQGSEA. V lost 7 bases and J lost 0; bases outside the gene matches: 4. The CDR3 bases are TGCAGCGCCGGTAGCGGGGGAGCCAAAAACATTCAGTACTTC. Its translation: CSAGSGGAKNIQYF.

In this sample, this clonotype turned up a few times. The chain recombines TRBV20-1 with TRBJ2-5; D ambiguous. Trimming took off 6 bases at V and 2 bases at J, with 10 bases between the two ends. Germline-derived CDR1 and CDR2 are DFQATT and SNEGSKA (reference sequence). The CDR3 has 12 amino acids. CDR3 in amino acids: CSAHLEQETQYF. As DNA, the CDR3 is TGCAGTGCGCACCTAGAACAAGAGACCCAGTACTTC.

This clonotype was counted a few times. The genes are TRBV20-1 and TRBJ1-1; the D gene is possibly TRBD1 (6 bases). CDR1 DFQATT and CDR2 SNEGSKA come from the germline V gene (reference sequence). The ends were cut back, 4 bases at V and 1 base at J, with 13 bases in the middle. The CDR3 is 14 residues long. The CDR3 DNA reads TGCAGTGCTACCTGGACAGAAGCGAACACTGAAGCTTTCTTT. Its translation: CSATWTEANTEAFF.